The T cell receptor beta chain under discussion was sequenced for a study of blood T cell repertoires in COVID-19 (TCRdb year 2020). At the level of the whole study: Samples covering the acute and convalescent phases of COVID-19 were provided by collaborators in the United States, Italy and Spain. The prospective study material was composed of cDNA or gDNA derived from T cells, B-cell-depleted T cells, or PBMCs. Deeply sampled blood TCRbeta repertoires from subjects exposed to, actively infected with, or recovered from COVID-19 were included in the dataset. The repertoires were released in a freely available public database intended as a resource for research on the immune response to SARS-CoV-2. The samples were drawn from the first 160 participants of the ongoing ImmuneRACE study and from 1,200 or so subjects provided by 6 global collaborators. The sample metadata nearly always contained a de-identified subject ID, COVID-19 status, age in years and sex. HLA class I and class II types, where available, came from metadata supplied by the sample provider rather than from assay-based typing.

Turning to this clone: Its cognate antigen has yet to be identified. The input lacks base qualities; no much larger clone sits a single base away.

The collaborating institutions used their own protocols to collect whole blood in K2EDTA tubes. Collaborator samples were shipped for TCRbeta analysis as frozen whole blood, isolated PBMCs, or DNA extracted from either sample type. TCRbeta CDR3 regions were amplified from genomic DNA using the immunoSEQ Assay, a bias-controlled multiplex PCR. On the authors' methods: The number of nucleated cells in each sample was estimated by amplification of reference gene primers within the assay. To quantify the absolute abundance of each unique TCRbeta CDR3 rearrangement, sequence reads were collapsed and filtered. For each sample, productive Simpson clonality was calculated by taking the square root of Simpson's diversity index across productive rearrangements. Imported from immuneACCESS, the table was reduced by TCRdb to in-frame sequences with V and J called. These copies leave out some clones; in studies compared against another copy, an unresolved V gene accounts for under half, and the cause of the remainder is not known. That table furnishes V, J and clone size, whereas the DNA furnished D and trimming. In all, the sample holds around 100,000 clones, and under 85% of those were seen once. The top ten hold 24% of the sample.

Beyond this particular receptor, the publication reports: The quantity of clinical and demographic metadata differed by source and by participant and was supplied without curation.

CDR1 is given as MNHEY and CDR2 as SMNVEV, both from the germline V gene (reference sequence). Including cysteine and phenylalanine, the CDR3 has 15 amino acids. The read is trimmed to its CDR3 DNA, 45 bases read in frame from base 1. The trim is 0 bases for V and 3 bases for J, with a gap of 11 bases between the germline ends. Rearrangement joined TRBV27 to TRBJ1-2; a weak D assignment points to TRBD1 (6 bases agree). The sequence came from a human donor in a cohort sampled during active COVID-19. Sample: peripheral blood. The DNA is as follows: TGTGCCAGCAGTTTATCGCAGGGGCACGACTATGGCTACACCTTC. Its product reads: CASSLSQGHDYGYTF.